These 12 T cell receptor beta chains were sequenced from one sample in a study of CD8+CD57+ T cells in acquired aplastic anemia. Template material for TCR beta VDJ and CDR3 profiling consisted of genomic DNA. TCRdb reprocessed the reads via MiXCR and lists one record per CDR3 protein. The sample lists some 150,000 distinct CDR3 sequences; 70% to 80% were seen once. By flow cytometry, patients selected for sequencing had shown an expansion of CD8+CD57+ cells. Sequencing used sorted CD4+, CD8+, or CD8+CD57+ T cells (not recorded which) from PBMCs. The source of these receptors is a human donor with aplastic anemia.

This clonotype was detected once. The CDR3 reads CATRLNSYNEQFF. CDR3 nucleotide sequence: TGTGCCACCCGGCTGAACTCCTACAATGAGCAGTTCTTC. The V call is TRBV10-3, the J call TRBJ2-1; no firm D call. Trimming removed 10 bases from V and 0 bases from J, with 10 bases in between. The CDR3 totals 13 residues. CDR1 is ENHRY, CDR2 SYGVKD, per germline.

The rearrangement joins TRBV20-1 to TRBJ1-2; D remains ambiguous. The CDR3 contains 15 residues. The ends were cut back, 1 base at V and 3 bases at J, with 15 bases in the middle. Germline-derived CDR1 and CDR2 are DFQATT and SNEGSKA (reference sequence). In nucleotides, the CDR3 is TGCAGTGCTAGAGTTGACAAGCACGACGACTATGGCTACACCTTC. It specifies CSARVDKHDDYGYTF.

This clonotype was found many times. V is TRBV13 and J is TRBJ2-5; D possibly corresponds to TRBD1 (5 bases). CDR3 length: 13 residues. Germline CDR1 reads PRHDT; CDR2 reads FYEKMQ (reference sequence). V was cut by 6 bases and J by 3 bases, with 11 bases left in between. CDR3 DNA: TGTGCCAGCAGTTATACAGGCGAAGAGACCCAGTACTTC. Encoded protein: CASSYTGEETQYF.

The V gene is TRBV29-1, the J gene TRBJ2-2, with 11 nucleotides matching TRBD1. The V segment lost 4 bases and the J segment 6 bases; nucleotides outside the gene matches: 1. The CDR3 is 13 residues long. Germline values: CDR1 SQVTM, CDR2 ANQGSEA. The CDR3 protein is CSVGGQGAGELFF. The CDR3 DNA reads TGCAGCGTTGGGGGACAGGGGGCCGGGGAGCTGTTTTTT.

The chain couples TRBV2 to TRBJ2-5; the D call may be TRBD1 or TRBD2 (5 bases each). This CDR3 spans 13 amino acids. V dropped 7 bases and J dropped 4 bases, with 13 bases sitting between them. Germline CDR1 SNHLY, CDR2 FYNNEI. The CDR3, as DNA: TGTGCCAGCACCTCCGGGACGCCAGAGACCCAGTACTTC. Its translation is CASTSGTPETQYF.

This clonotype was seen a few times. This rearrangement joins TRBV9 to TRBJ1-2, with 8 bases that match TRBD1. The CDR3 extends over 14 amino acids. Germline lookup yields CDR1 SGDLS and CDR2 YYNGEE. Unmatched junction bases numbered 8, after V lost 0 bases and J lost 10 bases. The CDR3 DNA follows: TGTGCCAGCAGCGTAGTAGGGACAGGCAACTACTACACCTTC. Its translation: CASSVVGTGNYYTF.

This clonotype was counted a few times. The rearrangement joins TRBV7-8 to TRBJ2-1; no clear D. The CDR3 is 14 amino acids. The V gene's germline CDR1 is SGHVS and CDR2 FQNEAQ. Deletions cut 5 bases from V and 7 bases from J, with 15 bases between. The CDR3 reads CASSTNYGLNEQFF. The DNA for the CDR3 is TGTGCCAGCAGCACGAATTATGGGCTGAATGAGCAGTTCTTC.

In regard to this clonotype: One end of the junction varies from germline; a read error may be responsible. The CDR3 DNA reads as TGCAGTGCTAGGCGACTAGGGAGTCCCACATATACGCAGTATTTT. It specifies CSARRLGSPTYTQYF. The V call is TRBV20-1, the J call TRBJ2-3; TRBD2 is a possible D gene (6 bases). Germline V CDR1 and CDR2: DFQATT, SNEGSKA (reference sequence). The CDR3 is made up of 15 amino acids.

The genes are TRBV7-9 and TRBJ1-1; D possibly corresponds to TRBD1 (5 bases). Deletions cut 5 bases from V and 7 bases from J, with 14 bases between. CDR1 is SEHNR, CDR2 FQNEAQ, per germline (reference sequence). The length of the CDR3 is 13 residues. The CDR3 DNA sequence: TGTGCCAGCAGCCCGGGGGGAGCGCTTGAAGCTTTCTTT. Translating gives CASSPGGALEAFF.

The chain is built from TRBV14 and TRBJ2-5; 9 bases are a match to TRBD2. Germline CDR1 and CDR2: SGHDN and FVKESK. The CDR3 sequence is 16 residues long. V shed 2 bases, J shed 0 bases, and the junction held 4 bases outside the gene matches. The CDR3: CASSQFSGGYQETQYF. The CDR3, as DNA: TGTGCCAGCAGCCAATTTAGCGGGGGTTACCAAGAGACCCAGTACTTC.

V is TRBV2 and J is TRBJ2-1; TRBD2 might be the D (6 bases). Trimming took off 1 base at V and 9 bases at J, with 19 bases between the two ends. This CDR3 spans 16 amino acids. Germline loops: CDR1 SNHLY, CDR2 FYNNEI. CDR3 sequence reads: CASSEGRTTVGGEQFF. The CDR3, as DNA: TGTGCCAGCAGTGAAGGTAGGACAACGGTCGGGGGTGAGCAGTTCTTC.

The rearrangement joins TRBV7-6 to TRBJ2-5; perhaps D is TRBD1 or TRBD2 (7 bases each). The DNA end is a closer match to TRBJ2-7, so the J assignment may be wrong. The germline CDR1 and CDR2 sequences are SGHVS and FNYEAQ. The CDR3 sequence is 18 residues long. CDR3: CASSLAPGEGAFPYEQYF. DNA of the CDR3: TGTGCCAGCAGCTTAGCGCCGGGGGAGGGGGCTTTCCCCTACGAGCAGTACTTC.